The table lists the clone carrying this T cell receptor (beta chain) with a count of one. Germline V gene lookup returns CDR1 SGDLS and CDR2 YYNGEE. The CDR3 has 14 residues. Between the trimmed V and J ends, which lost 0 bases and 8 bases, there was a span of 11 bases. The table came from immunoSEQ multiplex PCR; TCRdb's copy has only in-frame clones and leaves some out. The table lists 15,000 to 25,000 clones, around 83% of them singletons. Exclusion applied to patients with autoimmune disease history or systemic immunosuppression. These data are taken from a study of OX40 agonist ivuxolimab in advanced cancers. Background on the study: Earlier anti-PD-1, anti-PD-L1 or anti-CTLA-4 therapy was permitted; roughly 42% had received some.

Sequenced here: CD4+ or CD8+ T cells sorted from blood, sampled in a trial of the OX40 agonist ivuxolimab. The V gene is TRBV9, the J gene TRBJ1-4; perhaps TRBD1 as D (5 bases). This receptor was identified in an adult with an advanced solid tumor such as melanoma, head and neck, liver or kidney cancer. The DNA of the CDR3 is TGTGCCAGCAGCGTAGGTGGGAGGGACGAAAAACTGTTTTTT. Residues: CASSVGGRDEKLFF.